The clone carrying this TCR beta chain qualifies as large. Using its own MiXCR run on the PCR reads, TCRdb lists one record per CDR3 protein. The data show 9,500 to 14,000 distinct CDR3 sequences, with 45% to 50% seen just once and less than 11% held by the top ten. The data are from a study of immune characterization of retroperitoneal liposarcoma. Sequencing was carried out using tumor tissue. The TCR comes from a female donor with retroperitoneal liposarcoma.

CDR3 amino acids: CASSLGAPGGGYEQYF. As DNA, the CDR3 is TGTGCCAGCAGCTTAGGGGCCCCAGGGGGGGGCTACGAGCAGTACTTC. This chain uses TRBV7-2 with TRBJ2-5; D tentatively fits TRBD1 or TRBD2 (7 bases each). The better agreement between TRBJ2-7 and the DNA end casts doubt on the J call. CDR1 is SGHTA and CDR2 is FQGNSA in the germline V gene. This CDR3 has 16 amino acids.